This T cell receptor beta chain was sequenced for a study of identical twins. With regard to this clonotype: Its antigen remains unknown.

Template switching created a universal primer site, and the cDNA included unique molecular identifiers. TCRdb processed the 5' RACE reads anew with MiXCR; each CDR3 protein has one entry. The sample gives roughly 570,000 distinct CDR3 sequences, 9% to 10% of which show up once; roughly 3% is in the top ten. This CDR3 spans 15 amino acids. Losses at the gene ends were 5 bases for V and 6 bases for J; bases not matched to a gene: 6. Study results and caveats: A cross-sectional statistical analysis, not follow-up of the same donors, supported the conclusions. Zero-insertion findings could be partly confounded by invariant cells (MAIT and iNKT cells).

These data were also reused for a study on yellow fever vaccine responses in identical twins.

The chain joins TRBV12-3 or TRBV12-4 to TRBJ2-2; TRBD2 aligns across 10 bases. Sample: PBMCs. The receptor's source is a woman younger than 30 in good health. CDR3: CASSPTGLAAGELFF. For the CDR3, the DNA is TGTGCCAGCAGTCCTACTGGACTAGCGGCCGGGGAGCTGTTTTTT.